Listed here is a single TCR beta chain. This entry belongs to a study of shared clonotypes between healthy human individuals. Unmatched junction bases numbered 11, after V lost 2 bases and J lost 11 bases. Looked up from germline, CDR1 is MNHEY and CDR2 is SVGAGI. The CDR3 sequence is 15 residues long. TCRdb keeps only in-frame clones here, not all; method: immunoSEQ multiplex PCR. Counted here are hundreds of thousands of clones, approximately 79% occurring once; the ten biggest clones make up approximately 1.8%. The sequencing sample was made of memory CD4+ T cells sorted from blood. Subset noted: CD45RA-negative fraction. The sequence came from a woman aged 30 to 39 in good health. The J gene is TRBJ1-1, the V gene TRBV6-5; 10 bases map to TRBD1. CDR3 amino acids: CASSYGRQGALGAFF. The CDR3 DNA sequence: TGTGCCAGCAGTTACGGTCGACAGGGGGCCCTGGGTGCTTTCTTT.